One and the same sample provided the 24 T cell receptor beta chains below, sequenced in a study of T-cell reconstitution after alpha-beta-depleted transplantation in children. The authors prepared the TCRbeta library with unique molecular identifiers. In TCRdb, the PCR reads were re-called with MiXCR into one record per CDR3 protein. The repertoire holds about 610,000 distinct CDR3 sequences, with 10% as singletons. The sample was PBMCs from the stem cell graft donor, taken from the stem cell graft. These receptors were collected from a human donor who donated a stem cell graft to a child with acute myeloid leukemia.

A word on this clonotype: This may arise from a read error, as a much more abundant clone is one base away. This chain connects TRBV5-8 to TRBJ2-7; the D gene is possibly TRBD2 (5 bases). This CDR3 spans 17 amino acids. CDR1 is SGHTS and CDR2 is YDEGEE in the germline V gene. The V end lost 4 bases, the J end lost 0 bases, and 20 bases lay between the germline ends. As DNA, the CDR3 is TGTGCCAGCAGCGTGGCCCCGAGCGCGGGTCCCTCCTACGAGCAGTACTTC. Translated, it gives CASSVAPSAGPSYEQYF.

V usage is TRBV12-3 or TRBV12-4 and J usage is TRBJ1-5, with 9 bases aligning to TRBD1. V trimming: 5 bases; J trimming: 7 bases; junction bases outside the gene matches: 12. This CDR3 is 16 amino acids long. CDR3 in amino acids: CASSPLTGQGSQPQHF. CDR3 DNA: TGTGCCAGCAGTCCTCTCACGGGACAGGGTTCCCAGCCCCAGCATTTT.

This clonotype has a count of ten or more. The V and J genes are TRBV29-1 and TRBJ1-1, with a possible D match to TRBD1 (5 bases). Germline V CDR1 and CDR2: SQVTM, ANQGSEA. The CDR3 has 11 residues. The germline V and J ends were trimmed by 6 bases and 7 bases, with 12 bases remaining between them. The CDR3 region is CSVSGTDEAFF. In DNA, the CDR3 is TGCAGCGTGTCCGGGACGGATGAAGCTTTCTTT.

This clonotype was seen repeatedly, ten times or more. J is TRBJ1-1 and V is TRBV29-1; unclear D gene. CDR1 SQVTM and CDR2 ANQGSEA come from the germline V gene. Deletions cut 7 bases from V and 2 bases from J, with 17 bases between. The CDR3 has 14 residues. CDR3 sequence: CSGAETRSNTEAFF. CDR3 coding DNA: TGCAGCGGCGCCGAGACTAGGTCCAACACTGAAGCTTTCTTT.

This chain joins TRBV7-2 and TRBJ2-1, with D possibly matching TRBD2 (5 bases). Germline V gene data show CDR1 as SGHTA and CDR2 as FQGNSA. Deletions cut 2 bases from V and 2 bases from J, with 10 bases between. The CDR3 covers 15 residues. The CDR3 region has the DNA TGTGCCAGCAGCTTAAAACTAGGGCCCTACAATGAGCAGTTCTTC. Translated: CASSLKLGPYNEQFF.

The chain joins TRBV7-2 to TRBJ2-2; D is possibly TRBD1 or TRBD2 (5 bases each). This CDR3 comprises 14 residues. Germline CDR1 is SGHTA and CDR2 is FQGNSA. Trimming left V 9 bases short and J 5 bases short, with 16 bases between. This chain's CDR3 is CASKRDPPTGELFF. The CDR3 coding sequence is TGTGCCAGTAAACGGGACCCTCCTACCGGGGAGCTGTTTTTT.

At least ten counts were recorded for this clonotype. DNA for the CDR3: TGTGCCAGCAGCTTTCTACGTTACGAGCAGTACTTC. Translating it yields CASSFLRYEQYF. J is TRBJ2-7 and V is TRBV13; D unclear. V was pared by 3 bases and J by 4 bases, with 7 bases between. CDR3 length equals 12 residues. The germline CDR1 and CDR2 sequences are PRHDT and FYEKMQ (reference sequence).

This clonotype was observed a few times. The V and J genes are TRBV11-3 and TRBJ2-1; D is unclear. Germline V gives CDR1 SGHNT, CDR2 YENEEA. Trimming stripped 3 bases from V and 9 bases from J, with 12 bases between. The CDR3 length is 13 residues. CDR3 sequence reads: CASSFDLSSEQFF. CDR3 in DNA: TGTGCCAGCAGCTTCGACCTCTCAAGTGAGCAGTTCTTC.

This clonotype was counted between two and nine times. This CDR3 is CASSLSAEDTQYF. CDR3 nucleotides: TGTGCCAGCAGCTTGTCGGCGGAAGATACGCAGTATTTT. V and J are TRBV5-5 and TRBJ2-3, with D unclear. V was shortened by 1 base and J by 5 bases, with 8 bases between the two germline ends. This CDR3 is 13 amino acids long. CDR1 is SGHKS and CDR2 is YYEKEE in the germline V gene (reference sequence).

This clonotype was seen many times. A junction boundary mismatches the germline segment, possibly from a read error. CDR3 in DNA: TGTGCTAGCAGCTTAGTCGGGAACACCGGGGAGCTGTTTTTT. It translates to CASSLVGNTGELFF. The rearrangement links TRBV7-7 to TRBJ2-2, with D unresolved. The CDR3 runs to 14 residues. Per the germline V gene, CDR1 is SSHAT and CDR2 is FNYEAQ (reference sequence).

The J gene is TRBJ2-3, the V gene TRBV28; TRBD1 agrees at 7 bases. Germline CDR1 reads MDHEN; CDR2 reads SYDVKM. V lost 5 bases and J lost 1; bases outside the gene matches: 6. The CDR3 extends over 15 amino acids. The CDR3 DNA follows: TGTGCCAGCAGTCCTTCCGGGACAGGCACAGATACGCAGTATTTT. Amino acid sequence: CASSPSGTGTDTQYF.

This clonotype was recorded a few times. The rearrangement uses TRBV20-1 and TRBJ1-5; no definite D call. V lost 6 bases to trimming and J lost 6 bases, with 12 bases between them. The germline V gene has CDR1 DFQATT and CDR2 SNEGSKA (reference sequence). This CDR3 comprises 12 residues. Here the CDR3 reads CSAVGLRQPQHF. In DNA, the CDR3 is TGCAGTGCCGTTGGGCTGCGTCAGCCCCAGCATTTT.

This clonotype was found many times. The CDR3 DNA is TGTGCCAGCAGCTCTCCTAGCGGGAGATTGGATGAGCAGTTCTTC. This codes for CASSSPSGRLDEQFF. The rearrangement uses TRBV7-2 and TRBJ2-1, with TRBD2 matching over 10 bases. V lost 4 bases, J lost 8 bases, and 8 bases stayed unmatched. The CDR3 is 15 amino acids. Germline assignment: CDR1 SGHTA and CDR2 FQGNSA.

The chain uses TRBV28 and TRBJ1-2; maybe TRBD1 (5 bases). V shed 3 bases and J shed 4 bases, with 15 bases lying between them. Germline CDR1 MDHEN, CDR2 SYDVKM. This CDR3 comprises 15 residues. The CDR3 loop reads CASSFRAGPSYGYTF. CDR3 nucleotides: TGTGCCAGCAGTTTCAGAGCAGGGCCCAGCTATGGCTACACCTTC.

There are many counts of this clonotype. The chain has TRBV5-1 and TRBJ2-2, with D possibly matching TRBD1 (6 bases). Germline assignment: CDR1 SGHRS and CDR2 YFSETQ. The CDR3 is made up of 14 amino acids. V was trimmed by 5 bases and J by 1 base, leaving 9 bases between them. The CDR3 sequence: CASRTGQNTGELFF. CDR3 nucleotide sequence: TGCGCCAGCAGAACGGGACAGAACACCGGGGAGCTGTTTTTT.

The rearrangement links TRBV20-1 to TRBJ1-2; D is undetermined. V dropped 7 bases and J dropped 7 bases, with 10 bases sitting between them. The germline V gene encodes CDR1 DFQATT and CDR2 SNEGSKA (reference sequence). This CDR3 has 10 amino acids. CDR3 coding DNA: TGCAGTGTAGAGGGCTCTGGCTACACCTTC. Translating gives CSVEGSGYTF.

The chain uses TRBV28 and TRBJ2-1; TRBD2 matches at 9 bases. Germline-derived CDR1 and CDR2 are MDHEN and SYDVKM. After removal of 4 bases from V and 15 bases from J, the junction contained 25 bases not matched to a gene. The CDR3 length is 18 residues. For the CDR3, the DNA is TGTGCCAGCAGTTCCCTCAGGGCCGGGACTAGCTGGATTCGGTATCGGTTCTTC. This codes for CASSSLRAGTSWIRYRFF.

This clonotype was counted between two and nine times. The V gene is TRBV3-1, the J gene TRBJ2-1, with D hard to call. Trimming cost V 3 bases and J 10 bases, with 10 bases left between them. The CDR3 length is 12 residues. Germline-derived CDR1 and CDR2 are LGHDT and YNNKEL (reference sequence). Here the CDR3 DNA reads TGTGCCAGCAGCCAGTCCCTTAGAGAGCAGTTCTTC. Translating it yields CASSQSLREQFF.

This clonotype was seen more than once but under ten times. The chain employs TRBV5-5 and TRBJ2-1; TRBD1 matches at 9 bases. Germline-derived CDR1 and CDR2 are SGHKS and YYEKEE (reference sequence). V was pared by 0 bases and J by 8 bases, with 6 bases of the junction left unmatched. The CDR3 runs to 15 residues. This chain's CDR3 is CASSLGDRTGDEQFF. The CDR3 DNA sequence: TGTGCCAGCAGCTTGGGGGACAGGACAGGGGATGAGCAGTTCTTC.

Concerning this clonotype itself: This may be a read error: a much more frequent sequence differs by one nucleotide. The chain employs TRBV7-2 and TRBJ2-3; TRBD2 is a possible D gene (6 bases). Germline V gives CDR1 SGHTA, CDR2 FQGNSA. The V and J ends lost 5 bases and 4 bases respectively, with 16 bases between them. The CDR3 length is 15 residues. The chain's CDR3 is CASSLGTLSADTQYF. The CDR3 bases are TGTGCCAGCAGCCTAGGGACTCTGAGCGCAGATACGCAGTATTTT.

There are a few counts of this clonotype. CDR3 region: CASSQVFGQATQYF. DNA of the CDR3: TGCGCCAGCAGCCAAGTTTTTGGCCAGGCGACCCAGTACTTC. V usage is TRBV4-3 and J usage is TRBJ2-5; D gene unclear. Germline values: CDR1 LGHNA, CDR2 YSLEER. The CDR3 runs 14 residues. The V end was cut by 1 base, the J end by 7 bases, with 13 bases between.

The sample holds many counts of this clonotype. The gene calls are TRBV12-3 or TRBV12-4 and TRBJ1-1; 7 bases align to TRBD1. V lost 0 bases and J lost 9; bases outside the gene matches: 4. This CDR3 has 13 residues. CDR3 sequence: CASSLAGTEKAFF. Written as DNA, the CDR3 is TGTGCCAGCAGTTTAGCCGGGACAGAAAAAGCTTTCTTT.

Many counts were recorded for this clonotype. The chain recombines TRBV20-1 with TRBJ1-5; D is unresolved. The V end lost 1 base, the J end lost 2 bases, and 15 bases lay between the germline ends. The CDR3 is 16 residues long. The V gene's germline CDR1 is DFQATT and CDR2 SNEGSKA (reference sequence). CDR3 sequence: CSARVRGIGGNQPQHF. As DNA, the CDR3 is TGCAGTGCTAGAGTAAGAGGGATCGGGGGCAATCAGCCCCAGCATTTT.

In this sample, this clonotype turned up many times. This rearrangement joins TRBV27 to TRBJ2-2; TRBD2 matches 9 bases. J was trimmed by 0 bases and V by 1 base; bases with no gene match: 6. The V gene's germline CDR1 is MNHEY and CDR2 SMNVEV (reference sequence). The CDR3 is made up of 18 amino acids. Here the CDR3 reads CASSLFAGGPPNTGELFF. The CDR3 DNA sequence: TGTGCCAGCAGTTTATTTGCGGGAGGGCCCCCGAACACCGGGGAGCTGTTTTTT.